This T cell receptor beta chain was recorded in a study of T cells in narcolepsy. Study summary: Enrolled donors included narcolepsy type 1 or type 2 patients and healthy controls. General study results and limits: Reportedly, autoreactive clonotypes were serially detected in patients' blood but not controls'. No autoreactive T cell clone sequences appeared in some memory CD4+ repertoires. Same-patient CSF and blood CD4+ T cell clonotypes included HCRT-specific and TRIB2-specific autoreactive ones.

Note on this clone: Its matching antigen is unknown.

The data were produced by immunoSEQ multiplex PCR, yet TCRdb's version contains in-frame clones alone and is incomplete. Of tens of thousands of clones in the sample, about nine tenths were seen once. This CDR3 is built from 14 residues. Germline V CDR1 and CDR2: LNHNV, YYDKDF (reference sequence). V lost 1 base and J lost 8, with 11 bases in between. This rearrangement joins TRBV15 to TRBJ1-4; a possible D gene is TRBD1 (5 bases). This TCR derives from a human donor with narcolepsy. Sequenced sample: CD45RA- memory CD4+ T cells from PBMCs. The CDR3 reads CATSRGAGWEKLFF. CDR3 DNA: TGTGCCACCAGCAGAGGGGCAGGGTGGGAAAAACTGTTTTTT.